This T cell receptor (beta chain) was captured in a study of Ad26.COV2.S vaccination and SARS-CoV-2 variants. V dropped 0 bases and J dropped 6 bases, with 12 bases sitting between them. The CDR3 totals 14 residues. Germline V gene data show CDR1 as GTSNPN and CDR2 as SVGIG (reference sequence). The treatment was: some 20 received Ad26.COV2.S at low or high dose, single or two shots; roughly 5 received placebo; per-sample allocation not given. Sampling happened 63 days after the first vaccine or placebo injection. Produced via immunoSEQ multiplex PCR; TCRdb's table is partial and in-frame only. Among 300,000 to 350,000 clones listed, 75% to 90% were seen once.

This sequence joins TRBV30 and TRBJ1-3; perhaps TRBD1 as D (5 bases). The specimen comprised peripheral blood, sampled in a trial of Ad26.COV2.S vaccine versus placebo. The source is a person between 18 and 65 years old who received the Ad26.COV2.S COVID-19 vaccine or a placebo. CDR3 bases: TGTGCCTGGAGTGTGGGACGGGGTAAAAACACCATATATTTT. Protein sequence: CAWSVGRGKNTIYF.